This T cell receptor beta chain was recorded in a study of shared clonotypes between healthy human individuals. Study-level background: CD4 naive cells filled three plates per donor, CD4 memory three, CD8 naive two and CD8 memory one. Study results and limitations: The genetic and exposure-history diversity represented was limited by few donors.

The protocol was immunoSEQ multiplex PCR, while the TCRdb copy is restricted to in-frame clones and leaves out a portion. Of some 1.4 million clones in the sample, approximately 96% were seen once. V was trimmed by 3 bases and J by 1 base, leaving 13 bases between them. CDR1 and CDR2 from the germline V gene are SGDLS and YYNGEE. CDR3 length equals 15 residues. Concerning this clone itself: What it binds is unknown.

From CD4+ cells came CD45RA+ naive and CD45RA-negative memory subsets. The gene calls are TRBV9 and TRBJ1-2; D is uncertain. Material for sequencing was naive CD4+ T cells sorted from blood. Noted subset: CD45RA+ positively selected. This sequence was found in a man under 40 in good health. Written as DNA, the CDR3 is TGTGCCAGCAGCGATCAGCCCGCTCTTAACTATGGCTACACCTTC. Protein: CASSDQPALNYGYTF.